Listed here is a single T cell receptor beta chain. Its recognized antigen is unknown. Base qualities are not provided; no much larger clone lies one nucleotide away. The CDR3 regions of human TCRbeta chains were subjected to immunosequencing. Processing in the source paper ran as follows. Repertoire TCRs were matched against a reference library of SARS-CoV-2-specific TCRs generated with the MIRA antigen-specificity platform. Breadth meant the fraction of unique TCRs that were SARS-CoV-2-associated, whereas depth meant the fraction of total T cells that were SARS-CoV-2-associated. Using the MIRA data, every spike-specific TCR was mapped to the spike region that the TCR reacted to and assigned to either a CD4 or a CD8 class. Log10-transformed breadth and depth values were compared by one-way ANOVA with Sidak's multiple comparisons tests. TCRdb mirrors the immuneACCESS table, restricted to in-frame sequences. Some clones are absent from its copies; in checked studies, under half trace to an unresolved V gene, and the reason for the others is unknown. V, J and clone size are taken as reported in that table, and D and trimming were inferred from the DNA itself. The table for this sample lists over 150,000 clones; about 91% of them were counted only once. Approximately 0.5% of the sample is held by the ten biggest clonotypes.

The data stem from a study of T cell responses to AZD1222 COVID-19 vaccine (dated by TCRdb to 2020 to 2022). Concerning the study at large: AZD1222 recipients whose second dose came at about 4 weeks and those whose second dose came at about 12 weeks were combined into one group, since spike-specific TCR depth and breadth did not differ between the two schedules. TCR sequencing was performed for 230 to 250 trial participants, of whom around 200 were given two doses of AZD1222 and some 26 were given two doses of MenACWY control vaccine. Trial participants were enrolled by age into subgroups of 18-55, 56-69 and 70-plus years, and around 150, 28 and 57 TCR-sequenced participants, respectively, were included in these subgroups.

The CDR3 runs 11 amino acids, cysteine and phenylalanine included. The CDR3 DNA has 33 bases and is translated from base 1. The germline V gene sets CDR1 to MGHDK and CDR2 to SYGVNS. The V end loses 0 bases and the J end loses 8 bases, and a stretch of 4 bases separates them. The time point label for this specimen denotes: baseline before first vaccination. Vaccinee samples were obtained from the UK trials COV001 and COV002, which included a single-blind randomized controlled phase 2/3 trial of AZD1222 (ChAdOx1 nCoV-19) in healthy adults. Trial participant PBMC samples were collected at day 0 and day 28 after the second dose for TCRbeta chain sequencing. General conclusions and limits of the study: Nearly half of unique spike-specific TCRs reportedly recognized epitopes outside regions mutated in the B.1.351 and B.1.1.7 variants. Most participants were white British and females outnumbered males, and the authors suggested that clonal diversity may have been underestimated. Conclusions about previously exposed vaccinees are limited because only a handful of AZD1222 recipients were SARS-CoV-2 seropositive at baseline. A significant rise in spike-specific TCR breadth and depth was observed after two AZD1222 doses relative to day 0 and relative to MenACWY recipients. The vaccine-associated CD4 TCRs covered the entire spike protein, and the dominant responses fell in regions 160-218 and 743-854. The 56-69-year group was small, and its depth increase did not reach significance, likely because of low power. Because no samples from the day 14 peak response were available, repertoires could be characterized only after the peak T cell response.

The sample here was peripheral blood, taken on day 0 of AZD1222 vaccination. Rearrangement joined TRBV25-1 to TRBJ1-2; the D segment cannot be called with confidence. The sequence was obtained from an adult in good health. The CDR3 corresponds to CASSEYDGYTF. The nucleotide sequence is TGTGCCAGCAGTGAATATGACGGCTACACCTTC.